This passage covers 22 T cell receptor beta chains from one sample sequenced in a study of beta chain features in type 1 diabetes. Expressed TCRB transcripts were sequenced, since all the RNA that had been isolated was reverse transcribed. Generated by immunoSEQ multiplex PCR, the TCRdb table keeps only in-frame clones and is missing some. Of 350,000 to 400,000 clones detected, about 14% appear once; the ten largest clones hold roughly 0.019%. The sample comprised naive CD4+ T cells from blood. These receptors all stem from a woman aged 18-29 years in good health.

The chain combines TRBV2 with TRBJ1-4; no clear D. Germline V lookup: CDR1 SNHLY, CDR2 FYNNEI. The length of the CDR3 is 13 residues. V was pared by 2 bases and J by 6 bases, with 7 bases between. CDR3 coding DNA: TGTGCCAGCAGTGAACAGCGGGATGAAAAACTGTTTTTT. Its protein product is CASSEQRDEKLFF.

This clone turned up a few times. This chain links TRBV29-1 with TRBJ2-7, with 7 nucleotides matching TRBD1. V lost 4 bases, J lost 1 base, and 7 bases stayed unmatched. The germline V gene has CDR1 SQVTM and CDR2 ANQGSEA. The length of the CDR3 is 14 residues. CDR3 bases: TGCAGCGTTGCGCCGACAGGGTTTTCCTACGAGCAGTACTTC. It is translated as CSVAPTGFSYEQYF.

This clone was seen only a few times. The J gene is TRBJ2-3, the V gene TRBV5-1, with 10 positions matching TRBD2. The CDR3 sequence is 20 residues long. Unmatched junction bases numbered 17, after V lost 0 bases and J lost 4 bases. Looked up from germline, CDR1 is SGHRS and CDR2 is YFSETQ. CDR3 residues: CASSLGHVSVTSGIADTQYF. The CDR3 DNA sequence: TGCGCCAGCAGCTTGGGGCACGTATCTGTAACTAGCGGGATAGCAGATACGCAGTATTTT.

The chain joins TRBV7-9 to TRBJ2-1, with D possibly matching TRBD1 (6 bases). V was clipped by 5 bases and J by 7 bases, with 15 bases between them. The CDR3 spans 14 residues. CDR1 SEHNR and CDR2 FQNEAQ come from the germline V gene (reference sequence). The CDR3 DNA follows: TGTGCCAGCAGCCGACCTCCACAGGGTAATGAGCAGTTCTTC. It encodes CASSRPPQGNEQFF.

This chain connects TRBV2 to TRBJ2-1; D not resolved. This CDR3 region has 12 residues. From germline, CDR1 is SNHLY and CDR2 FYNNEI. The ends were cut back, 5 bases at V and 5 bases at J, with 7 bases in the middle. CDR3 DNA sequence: TGTGCCAGCAGTTTAAGAGACAATGAGCAGTTCTTC. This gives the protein CASSLRDNEQFF.

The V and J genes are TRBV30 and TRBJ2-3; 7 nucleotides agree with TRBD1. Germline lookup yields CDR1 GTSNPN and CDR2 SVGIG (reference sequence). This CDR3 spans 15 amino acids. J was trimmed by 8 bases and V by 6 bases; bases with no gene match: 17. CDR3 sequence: CACPTRDRVGLTQYF. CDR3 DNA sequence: TGTGCCTGTCCTACAAGGGACAGAGTGGGTCTTACGCAGTATTTT.

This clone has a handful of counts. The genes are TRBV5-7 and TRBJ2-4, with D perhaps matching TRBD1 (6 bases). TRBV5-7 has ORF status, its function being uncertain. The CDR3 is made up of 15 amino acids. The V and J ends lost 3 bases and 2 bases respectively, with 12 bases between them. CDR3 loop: CASSYTGTTKNIQYF. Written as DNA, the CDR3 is TGTGCCAGCAGCTATACAGGGACAACCAAAAACATTCAGTACTTC.

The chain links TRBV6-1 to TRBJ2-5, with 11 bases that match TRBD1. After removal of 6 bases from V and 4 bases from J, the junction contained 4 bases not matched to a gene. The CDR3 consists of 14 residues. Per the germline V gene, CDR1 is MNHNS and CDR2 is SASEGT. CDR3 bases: TGTGCCAGCAGGACTGGACAGGGGGCAGAGACCCAGTACTTC. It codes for CASRTGQGAETQYF.

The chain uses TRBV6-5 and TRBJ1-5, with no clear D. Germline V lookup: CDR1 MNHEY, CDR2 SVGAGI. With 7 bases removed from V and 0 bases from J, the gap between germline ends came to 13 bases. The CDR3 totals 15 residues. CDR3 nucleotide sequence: TGTGCCAGCAAGGTCGGGATGTATAGCAATCAGCCCCAGCATTTT. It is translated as CASKVGMYSNQPQHF.

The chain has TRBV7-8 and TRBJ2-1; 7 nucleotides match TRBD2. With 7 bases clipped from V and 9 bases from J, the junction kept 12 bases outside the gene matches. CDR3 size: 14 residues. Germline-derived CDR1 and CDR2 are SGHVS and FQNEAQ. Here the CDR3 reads CASTPWAGAGEQFF. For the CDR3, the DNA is TGTGCCAGCACCCCGTGGGCGGGAGCGGGTGAGCAGTTCTTC.

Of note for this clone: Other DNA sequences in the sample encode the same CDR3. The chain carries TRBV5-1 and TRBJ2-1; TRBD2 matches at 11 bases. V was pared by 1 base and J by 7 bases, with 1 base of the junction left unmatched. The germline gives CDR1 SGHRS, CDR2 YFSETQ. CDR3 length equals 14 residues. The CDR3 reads CASSLTSGSNEQFF. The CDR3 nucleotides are TGCGCCAGCAGCTTGACTAGCGGGAGTAATGAGCAGTTCTTC. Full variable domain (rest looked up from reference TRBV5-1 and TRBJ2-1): KAGVTQTPRYLIKTRGQQVTLSCSPISGHRSVSWYQQTPGQGLQFLFEYFSETQRNKGNFPGRFSGRQFSNSRSEMNVSTLELGDSALYLCASSLTSGSNEQFFGPGTRLTVL.

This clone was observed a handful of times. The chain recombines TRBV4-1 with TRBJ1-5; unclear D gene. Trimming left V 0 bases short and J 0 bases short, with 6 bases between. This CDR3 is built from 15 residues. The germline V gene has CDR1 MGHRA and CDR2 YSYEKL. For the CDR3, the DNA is TGCGCCAGCAGCCAAGACCAGGATAGCAATCAGCCCCAGCATTTT. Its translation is CASSQDQDSNQPQHF.

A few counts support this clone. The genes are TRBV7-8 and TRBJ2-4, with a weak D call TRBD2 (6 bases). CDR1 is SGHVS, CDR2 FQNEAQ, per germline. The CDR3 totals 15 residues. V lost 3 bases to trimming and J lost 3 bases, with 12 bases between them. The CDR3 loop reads CASSFSGRGKNIQYF. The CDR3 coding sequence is TGTGCCAGCAGCTTTTCAGGGCGGGGCAAAAACATTCAGTACTTC.

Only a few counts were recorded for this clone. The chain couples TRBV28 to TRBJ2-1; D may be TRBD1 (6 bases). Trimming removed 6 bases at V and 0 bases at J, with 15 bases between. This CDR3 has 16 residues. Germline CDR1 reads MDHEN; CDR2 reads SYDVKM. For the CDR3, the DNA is TGTGCCAGCAGCGGCCCTACAGGGTACTCCTACAATGAGCAGTTCTTC. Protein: CASSGPTGYSYNEQFF.

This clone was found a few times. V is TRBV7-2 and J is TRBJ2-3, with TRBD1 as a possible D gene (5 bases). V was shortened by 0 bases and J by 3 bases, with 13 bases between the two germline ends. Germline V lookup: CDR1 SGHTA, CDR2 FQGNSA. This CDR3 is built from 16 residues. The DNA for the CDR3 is TGTGCCAGCAGCTTAGCAGGGGTCGGGTTGACAGATACGCAGTATTTT. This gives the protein CASSLAGVGLTDTQYF.

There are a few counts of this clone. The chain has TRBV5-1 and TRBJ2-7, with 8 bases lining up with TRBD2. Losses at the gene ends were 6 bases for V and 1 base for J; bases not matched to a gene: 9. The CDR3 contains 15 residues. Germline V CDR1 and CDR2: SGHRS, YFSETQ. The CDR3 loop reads CASMNGAGASYEQYF. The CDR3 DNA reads TGCGCCAGCATGAATGGAGCGGGGGCGTCCTACGAGCAGTACTTC.

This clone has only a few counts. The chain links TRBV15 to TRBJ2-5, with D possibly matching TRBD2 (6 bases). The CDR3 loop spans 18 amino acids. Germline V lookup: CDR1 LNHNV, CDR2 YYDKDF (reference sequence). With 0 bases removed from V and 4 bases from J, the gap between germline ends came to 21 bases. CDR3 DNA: TGTGCCACCAGCAGAGATAGGGACTCGGAGGGTGGAAGAGAGACCCAGTACTTC. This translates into CATSRDRDSEGGRETQYF.

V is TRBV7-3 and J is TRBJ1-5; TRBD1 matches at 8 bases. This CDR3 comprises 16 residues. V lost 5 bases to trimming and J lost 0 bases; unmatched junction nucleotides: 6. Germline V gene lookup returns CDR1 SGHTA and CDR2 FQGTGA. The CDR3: CASSRGDRSSNQPQHF. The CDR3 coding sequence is TGTGCCAGCAGCCGGGGGGACAGGTCTAGCAATCAGCCCCAGCATTTT.

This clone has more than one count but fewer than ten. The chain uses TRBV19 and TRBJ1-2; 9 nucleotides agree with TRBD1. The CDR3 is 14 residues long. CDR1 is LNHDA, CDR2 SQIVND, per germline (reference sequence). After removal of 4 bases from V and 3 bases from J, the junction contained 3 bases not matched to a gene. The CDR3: CASSTGTGHYGYTF. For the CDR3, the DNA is TGTGCCAGTAGTACCGGGACAGGGCACTATGGCTACACCTTC.

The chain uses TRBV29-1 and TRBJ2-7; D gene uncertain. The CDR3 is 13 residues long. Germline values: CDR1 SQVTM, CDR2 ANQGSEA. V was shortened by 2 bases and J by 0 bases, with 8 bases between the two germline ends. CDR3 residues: CSVEFLYSYEQYF. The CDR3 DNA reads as TGCAGCGTTGAATTCTTGTACTCCTACGAGCAGTACTTC.

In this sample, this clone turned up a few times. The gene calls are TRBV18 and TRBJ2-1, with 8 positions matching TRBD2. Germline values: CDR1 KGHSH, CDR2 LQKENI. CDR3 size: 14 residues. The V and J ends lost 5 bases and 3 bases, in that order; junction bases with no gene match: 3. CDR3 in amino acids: CASSIGTSYNEQFF. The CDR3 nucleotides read TGTGCCAGCTCAATCGGGACTAGCTACAATGAGCAGTTCTTC.

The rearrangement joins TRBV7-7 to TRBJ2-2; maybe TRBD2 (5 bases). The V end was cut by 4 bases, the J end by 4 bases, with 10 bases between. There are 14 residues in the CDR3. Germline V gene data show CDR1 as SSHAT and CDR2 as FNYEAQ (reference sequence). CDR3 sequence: CASSSDGLTGELFF. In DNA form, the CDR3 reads TGTGCCAGCAGCTCCGACGGACTCACCGGGGAGCTGTTTTTT.